The rows below give T cell receptor beta chains drawn from one sample of a study of T cells after yellow fever vaccination. TCRdb recomputed calls from the 5' RACE reads with MiXCR, one row per CDR3 protein. The sample carries 150,000 to 200,000 distinct CDR3 sequences, roughly 9.6% recorded once. The material was CD8+ T cells sorted from PBMCs, obtained 15 days after the yellow fever booster vaccination. These receptors all come from a man aged 18 to 35 who received the YFV17D yellow fever vaccine. CDR3s leave out the opening cysteine and the closing phenylalanine or tryptophan.

j_call: TRBJ2-7; v_call: TRBV6-2/TRBV6-3; cdr3_aa: ASSPGTIGVIEQY
j_call: TRBJ1-2; v_call: TRBV7-9; cdr3_aa: ASSFAGPNYGYT
j_call: TRBJ2-2; v_call: TRBV4-1; cdr3_aa: ASSHRGAGGELF
j_call: TRBJ1-1; v_call: TRBV7-9; cdr3_aa: ASTHAGQGAEAF
j_call: TRBJ1-4; v_call: TRBV4-2; cdr3_aa: ASSQEEALNEKLF
j_call: TRBJ2-3; v_call: TRBV5-5; cdr3_aa: ASSRGDGRSPY
j_call: TRBJ2-2; v_call: TRBV4-2; cdr3_aa: ASSHAGPFGGELF
j_call: TRBJ1-1; v_call: TRBV6-2/TRBV6-3; cdr3_aa: ASSYTTEAF
j_call: TRBJ2-3; v_call: TRBV5-1; cdr3_aa: ASSQNADTQY
j_call: TRBJ2-3; v_call: TRBV9; cdr3_aa: ASSVDRGHTDTQY
j_call: TRBJ1-5; v_call: TRBV19; cdr3_aa: ASSIGPRNQPQH
j_call: TRBJ2-3; v_call: TRBV25-1; cdr3_aa: ASSELAGDTDTQY
j_call: TRBJ2-3; v_call: TRBV7-9; cdr3_aa: ASESGGRLDTQY
j_call: TRBJ2-1; v_call: TRBV7-9; cdr3_aa: ASNPYNEQF
j_call: TRBJ1-1; v_call: TRBV5-1; cdr3_aa: ASSFGAPLTEAF
j_call: TRBJ1-2; v_call: TRBV6-2/TRBV6-3; cdr3_aa: ASSYSNIYDGYT
j_call: TRBJ1-1; v_call: TRBV19; cdr3_aa: ASSIGMNTEAF
j_call: TRBJ2-3; v_call: TRBV2; cdr3_aa: ASSYGLAVSTDTQY
j_call: TRBJ1-5; v_call: TRBV7-6; cdr3_aa: ASSATGNQPQH
j_call: TRBJ2-7; v_call: TRBV7-9; cdr3_aa: ASSLAIHEQY
j_call: TRBJ1-1; v_call: TRBV12-3/TRBV12-4; cdr3_aa: ASSVGFFAEAF
j_call: TRBJ1-2; v_call: TRBV2; cdr3_aa: ASIEPTVNYGYT
j_call: TRBJ2-5; v_call: TRBV14; cdr3_aa: ASSQEWGGAEETQY
j_call: TRBJ2-3; v_call: TRBV6-5; cdr3_aa: ASSYSGQFTDTQY
j_call: TRBJ2-7; v_call: TRBV7-8; cdr3_aa: ASHSAMYPYEQY
j_call: TRBJ2-2; v_call: TRBV6-4; cdr3_aa: ASSDSTSAGELF
j_call: TRBJ2-2; v_call: TRBV10-3; cdr3_aa: AIPSGNTGELF
j_call: TRBJ1-5; v_call: TRBV27; cdr3_aa: ASSLLPGAPEEH
j_call: TRBJ1-5; v_call: TRBV4-1; cdr3_aa: ASSQENNGEGQPQH
j_call: TRBJ2-7; v_call: TRBV7-9; cdr3_aa: ASSFDGGYEQY
j_call: TRBJ1-6; v_call: TRBV5-1; cdr3_aa: ASSLFEARAAPLH
j_call: TRBJ1-5; v_call: TRBV4-3; cdr3_aa: ASSQGGFGNQPQH
j_call: TRBJ1-5; v_call: TRBV21-1; cdr3_aa: ASSRNQPQH
j_call: TRBJ2-7; v_call: TRBV7-9; cdr3_aa: ASTDRQGADYEQY
j_call: TRBJ2-2; v_call: TRBV6-2/TRBV6-3; cdr3_aa: ASRRRELAGELF
j_call: TRBJ1-6; v_call: TRBV7-9; cdr3_aa: ASSLTGGSSPLH